The clone carrying this T cell receptor (beta chain) occurred once. Its cognate antigen is unknown. This CDR3 has 11 residues. Germline CDR1 and CDR2: DFQATT and SNEGSKA (reference sequence). V was trimmed by 4 bases and J by 4 bases, leaving 8 bases between them. There was relapse after autologous stem cell transplantation in every patient, and there was variation in brentuximab vedotin exposure. This record belongs to a study of PD-1 blockade in classical Hodgkin lymphoma. As for the study in general: Treatment was intravenous nivolumab, 3 mg/kg every 2 weeks, until progression. General study findings and limits: Patients who began taking nivolumab under 1 year after ASCT were left out. Complete responders possessed baseline diversity comparable to newly diagnosed patients.

The data were produced by immunoSEQ multiplex PCR, yet TCRdb's version contains in-frame clones alone and is incomplete. This sample has roughly 16,000 clones, with 70% to 80% found just once. The chain couples TRBV20-1 to TRBJ2-7; no firm D call. The sequence derives from a human donor with classical Hodgkin lymphoma. The sample consisted of peripheral blood mononuclear cells (PBMCs), taken at baseline. CDR3 nucleotide sequence: TGCAGTGCTAAGGACCGGTACGAGCAGTACTTC. This sequence encodes CSAKDRYEQYF.